At least ten counts were recorded for the clone carrying this T cell receptor beta chain. Its target is unknown. The sorted Tregs were CD4+CD25+CD127-/low cells. After constant-region reverse-primer amplification, full-length variable regions underwent semi-nested PCR with Nested Universal Primer A. In TCRdb, the 5' RACE reads were re-called with MiXCR into one record per CDR3 protein. Counted here are around 34,000 distinct CDR3 sequences, about a quarter occurring once; the ten biggest clones make up around 2.3%. V was shortened by 2 bases and J by 4 bases, with 7 bases between the two germline ends. This CDR3 region has 13 residues. Germline lookup yields CDR1 LGHDT and CDR2 YNNKEL (reference sequence). Notes on the study in general: Tumor-infiltrating Treg TCR alpha and beta sequences overlapped most with tumor naive CD4+ T cells, then blood naive. Whole repertoires were not studied in the larger cohort, only one V-J beta rearrangement. In terms of TCR gene usage, tumor memory CD4+ T cells clustered together with blood and lymph node memory CD4+ cells, as well as with lymph node naive CD4+ cells.

This clonotype was sampled from a female donor with breast cancer. The sample consisted of tumor-infiltrating Tregs sorted from the breast tumor. This chain links TRBV3-1 with TRBJ2-3; no reliable D call. The CDR3 is CASSQITADTQYF. The CDR3 nucleotides are TGTGCCAGCAGCCAAATAACGGCAGATACGCAGTATTTT.